These 5 T cell receptor beta chains were all obtained from the same sample, sequenced in a study of cytomegalovirus exposure and HLA in healthy donors. PCR involved 60 Vbeta and 13 Jbeta primers. Produced via immunoSEQ multiplex PCR; TCRdb's table is partial and in-frame only. The table lists some 97,000 clones, about 75% of them singletons. Sequenced material: PBMCs. Source of these receptors: a male donor in good health and CMV-seropositive.

V is TRBV4-3 and J is TRBJ2-1, with 7 positions matching TRBD2. Germline loops: CDR1 LGHNA, CDR2 YSLEER. Trimming cost V 2 bases and J 14 bases; bases outside gene matches: 12. The length of the CDR3 is 14 residues. As DNA, the CDR3 is TGCGCCAGCAGCCAATTCCTAGCTAGCGGTGGCGAGTTCTTC. This codes for CASSQFLASGGEFF.

The chain has TRBV5-1 and TRBJ1-4, with TRBD1 identical over 11 bases. The CDR3 has 12 amino acids. Germline assignment: CDR1 SGHRS and CDR2 YFSETQ. V gave up 4 bases and J gave up 12 bases; unmatched junction bases: 2. The CDR3 is CASSVGQGELFF. The CDR3 coding sequence is TGCGCCAGCAGCGTGGGACAGGGGGAACTGTTTTTT.

To note about this clone: Other DNA sequences in this sample translate to the same CDR3. The rearrangement links TRBV6-4 to TRBJ2-3; 11 bases align to TRBD2. CDR1 is MRHNA, CDR2 SNTAGT, per germline. This CDR3 spans 15 amino acids. With 2 bases clipped from V and 3 bases from J, the junction kept 1 base outside the gene matches. CDR3 residues: CASSDGTSGTDTQYF. DNA for the CDR3: TGTGCCAGCAGTGACGGGACTAGCGGAACAGATACGCAGTATTTT.

In this sample, this clone turned up a few times. The V call is TRBV2, the J call TRBJ2-5; D uncertain. Germline V gene lookup returns CDR1 SNHLY and CDR2 FYNNEI. V dropped 2 bases and J dropped 5 bases, with 12 bases sitting between them. The CDR3 contains 14 residues. CDR3 protein: CASSEMADPETQYF. The CDR3 bases are TGTGCCAGCAGTGAAATGGCGGATCCGGAGACCCAGTACTTC.

The CDR3, as DNA: TGTGCCAGCAGCTTCCCGACAGAGTTTAGCTCTGGGGCCAACGTCCTGACTTTC. Its translation: CASSFPTEFSSGANVLTF. This chain uses TRBV7-9 with TRBJ2-6; TRBD1 is a possible D gene (5 bases). V lost 3 bases and J lost 0, with 15 bases in between. CDR3 length: 18 residues. Germline V lookup: CDR1 SEHNR, CDR2 FQNEAQ (reference sequence).